A single sample is the source of the 21 T cell receptor beta chains below, sequenced in a study of T cell responses to AZD1222 COVID-19 vaccine. Generated by immunoSEQ multiplex PCR, the TCRdb table keeps only in-frame clones and is missing some. Among some 100,000 clones listed, 88% were seen once. The source was peripheral blood, collected on day 0 of MenACWY control vaccination. Receptor source: an adult in good health.

The chain employs TRBV20-1 and TRBJ2-7; 9 bases line up with TRBD2. Germline V gives CDR1 DFQATT, CDR2 SNEGSKA (reference sequence). V lost 3 bases to trimming and J lost 2 bases; unmatched junction nucleotides: 8. The CDR3 sequence is 15 residues long. In DNA, the CDR3 is TGCAGTGCTAGTTTTAGGCTAGCGGGAACCTACGAGCAGTACTTC. This translates into CSASFRLAGTYEQYF.

The V call is TRBV6-6, the J call TRBJ2-1; D is undetermined. Germline CDR1 and CDR2: MNHNY and SVGAGI (reference sequence). Trimming took 5 bases from V and 9 from J, leaving 11 bases between them. This CDR3 has 12 residues. The CDR3 loop is CASSRLPGEQFF. The CDR3 nucleotides are TGTGCCAGCAGTCGACTTCCAGGTGAGCAGTTCTTC.

The chain employs TRBV7-2 and TRBJ2-3; the D gene is possibly TRBD1 (5 bases). CDR3 size: 15 residues. Trimming took off 3 bases at V and 5 bases at J, with 15 bases between the two ends. Germline V gene data show CDR1 as SGHTA and CDR2 as FQGNSA. CDR3 protein: CASSLVADIKDTQYF. The CDR3 DNA follows: TGTGCCAGCAGCTTGGTTGCGGACATCAAAGATACGCAGTATTTT.

This clone occurred once. The genes are TRBV5-4 and TRBJ2-2; 8 nucleotides align to TRBD2. Germline CDR1 is SGHNT and CDR2 is YYREEE (reference sequence). There are 14 residues in the CDR3. Losses at the gene ends were 3 bases for V and 5 bases for J; bases not matched to a gene: 3. The CDR3 reads CASSSGGPTGELFF. DNA of the CDR3: TGTGCCAGCAGCTCGGGAGGGCCTACCGGGGAGCTGTTTTTT.

The chain has TRBV4-2 and TRBJ1-2; D unclear. The V end was cut by 1 base, the J end by 2 bases, with 11 bases between. The CDR3 extends over 15 amino acids. Germline values: CDR1 LGHNA, CDR2 YNFKEQ. Here the CDR3 reads CASSQGQFGNYGYTF. In nucleotides, the CDR3 is TGTGCCAGCAGCCAAGGGCAGTTTGGCAACTATGGCTACACCTTC.

The chain joins TRBV15 to TRBJ1-4; 10 bases line up with TRBD1. The germline CDR1 and CDR2 sequences are LNHNV and YYDKDF (reference sequence). CDR3 size: 17 residues. V trimming: 0 bases; J trimming: 8 bases; junction bases outside the gene matches: 9. Here the CDR3 reads CATSRDQETGGREKLFF. The CDR3 nucleotides are TGTGCCACCAGCAGAGATCAAGAGACAGGGGGCCGAGAAAAACTGTTTTTT.

V is TRBV11-2 and J is TRBJ2-7; 9 bases align to TRBD2. There are 13 residues in the CDR3. Per the germline V gene, CDR1 is SGHAT and CDR2 is FQNNGV. J was trimmed by 6 bases and V by 4 bases; bases with no gene match: 4. The CDR3 reads CASSSRAGGEQYF. CDR3 nucleotide sequence: TGTGCCAGCAGCTCAAGAGCGGGGGGCGAGCAGTACTTC. Supplemented by reference TRBV11-2 and TRBJ2-7, the full variable domain reads EAGVAQSPRYKIIEKRQSVAFWCNPISGHATLYWYQQILGQGPKLLIQFQNNGVVDDSQLPKDRFSAERLKGVDSTLKIQPAKLEDSAVYLCASSSRAGGEQYFGPGTRLTVT.

This clone was observed once. V gene TRBV5-1 combines with J gene TRBJ2-3; D is perhaps TRBD2 (5 bases). V lost 5 bases to trimming and J lost 0 bases, with 13 bases between them. There are 15 residues in the CDR3. Per the germline V gene, CDR1 is SGHRS and CDR2 is YFSETQ. CDR3 amino acids: CASRFSGASTDTQYF. The CDR3 DNA sequence: TGCGCCAGCAGATTCAGCGGTGCTAGCACAGATACGCAGTATTTT.

This chain uses TRBV28 with TRBJ1-2, with D possibly matching TRBD1 (5 bases). Germline CDR1 reads MDHEN; CDR2 reads SYDVKM. Trimming pared 10 bases from V and 3 bases from J, leaving 15 bases between. The CDR3 spans 13 residues. The CDR3 protein is CATSRGTYYGYTF. In nucleotides, the CDR3 is TGTGCCACCTCCCGAGGGACCTACTATGGCTACACCTTC.

As regards this clone: It is unclear where the CDR3 begins or ends on the DNA, so no DNA is shown, and the CDR3 is as TCRdb lists it. This chain connects TRBV4-3 to TRBJ2-1; TRBD1 is the table's D call and was not checked against the DNA. Ends included, the CDR3 has 14 residues. The germline CDR1 and CDR2 sequences are LGHNA and YSLEER. The CDR3 sequence is CASSQDRVGTGSFF.

This clone was detected only once. The genes are TRBV10-3 and TRBJ2-1; D remains ambiguous. V was shortened by 5 bases and J by 3 bases, with 11 bases between the two germline ends. The V gene's germline CDR1 is ENHRY and CDR2 SYGVKD. This CDR3 region has 14 residues. The CDR3 loop is CAISSRADYNEQFF. The CDR3 region has the DNA TGTGCCATCAGTTCTCGGGCTGACTACAATGAGCAGTTCTTC.

The chain links TRBV7-3 to TRBJ2-2; D is perhaps TRBD1 or TRBD2 (5 bases each). Trimming took 4 bases from V and 4 from J, leaving 13 bases between them. Germline assignment: CDR1 SGHTA and CDR2 FQGTGA. The CDR3 spans 15 residues. The chain's CDR3 is CASSSSGTLTGELFF. The CDR3 region has the DNA TGTGCCAGCAGCTCATCCGGGACCCTCACCGGGGAGCTGTTTTTT.

The rearrangement joins TRBV6-2 or TRBV6-3 to TRBJ2-3, with 8 bases aligning to TRBD2. V lost 4 bases to trimming and J lost 5 bases; unmatched junction nucleotides: 11. Germline-derived CDR1 and CDR2 are MNHEY and SVGEGT. The CDR3 runs to 16 residues. CDR3 sequence reads: CASSSHSGGSKDTQYF. The DNA of the CDR3 is TGTGCCAGCAGTTCACACTCGGGAGGGTCTAAAGATACGCAGTATTTT.

The V and J genes are TRBV12-3 or TRBV12-4 and TRBJ2-7; unclear D gene. V dropped 2 bases and J dropped 4 bases, with 6 bases sitting between them. The CDR3 is 12 amino acids. The CDR3 spells CASSLRRYEQYF. CDR3 coding DNA: TGTGCCAGCAGTTTACGGAGATACGAGCAGTACTTC.

The gene calls are TRBV5-1 and TRBJ2-7, with 7 positions matching TRBD1. Germline CDR1 SGHRS, CDR2 YFSETQ. The CDR3 is 14 residues long. J was trimmed by 6 bases and V by 3 bases; bases with no gene match: 9. Here the CDR3 DNA reads TGCGCCAGCAGCTGGCAACAGGGGAGTGGCGAGCAGTACTTC. It encodes CASSWQQGSGEQYF.

The chain links TRBV19 to TRBJ2-6, with 7 bases that match TRBD1. With 2 bases clipped from V and 4 bases from J, the junction kept 11 bases outside the gene matches. Germline loops: CDR1 LNHDA, CDR2 SQIVND (reference sequence). This CDR3 is 18 amino acids long. In DNA, the CDR3 is TGTGCCAGTAGTATACCCGCCTACAGGGGCCGGGGGGCCAACGTCCTGACTTTC. It specifies CASSIPAYRGRGANVLTF.

This chain links TRBV30 with TRBJ1-5; D ambiguous. Looked up from germline, CDR1 is GTSNPN and CDR2 is SVGIG (reference sequence). The CDR3 is made up of 13 amino acids. V was clipped by 2 bases and J by 4 bases, with 9 bases between them. In DNA, the CDR3 is TGTGCCTGGAGTAGCACAGCGAATCAGCCCCAGCATTTT. Translating gives CAWSSTANQPQHF.

V is TRBV7-9 and J is TRBJ2-3, with a tentative D call TRBD2 (6 bases). The V and J ends lost 5 bases and 4 bases respectively, with 19 bases between them. The CDR3 is made up of 16 amino acids. Germline V gene lookup returns CDR1 SEHNR and CDR2 FQNEAQ (reference sequence). The CDR3 DNA sequence: TGTGCCAGCAGCCACTCTGGAGGGGAGTACGCAGATACGCAGTATTTT. It encodes CASSHSGGEYADTQYF.

This sequence joins TRBV12-2 and TRBJ1-2; the table's TRBD1 call for D was not verified on the DNA. TRBV12-2 counts as a pseudogene. CDR3 length: 17 residues. The CDR3 sequence is CASRLKPQGQGLNGYTF. CDR3 DNA: TGTGCAAGTCGCTTAAAACCCCAGGGACAGGGATTAAATGGCTACACCTTC.

The rearrangement links TRBV13 to TRBJ2-6, with D perhaps TRBD1 (5 bases). Germline V CDR1 and CDR2: PRHDT, FYEKMQ (reference sequence). V was trimmed by 5 bases and J by 2 bases, leaving 10 bases between them. The CDR3 loop spans 15 amino acids. The CDR3 DNA follows: TGTGCCAGCAGCCCGGTGGGGCCTGGGGCCAACGTCCTGACTTTC. This encodes CASSPVGPGANVLTF.

The V and J genes are TRBV7-9 and TRBJ2-1; 16 bases are shared with TRBD2. From germline, CDR1 is SEHNR and CDR2 FQNEAQ (reference sequence). There are 18 residues in the CDR3. After removal of 5 bases from V and 8 bases from J, the junction contained 12 bases not matched to a gene. This CDR3 is CASSPLYGTSGRGDEQFF. The CDR3 coding sequence is TGTGCCAGCAGCCCTCTCTACGGGACTAGCGGGAGGGGGGATGAGCAGTTCTTC.